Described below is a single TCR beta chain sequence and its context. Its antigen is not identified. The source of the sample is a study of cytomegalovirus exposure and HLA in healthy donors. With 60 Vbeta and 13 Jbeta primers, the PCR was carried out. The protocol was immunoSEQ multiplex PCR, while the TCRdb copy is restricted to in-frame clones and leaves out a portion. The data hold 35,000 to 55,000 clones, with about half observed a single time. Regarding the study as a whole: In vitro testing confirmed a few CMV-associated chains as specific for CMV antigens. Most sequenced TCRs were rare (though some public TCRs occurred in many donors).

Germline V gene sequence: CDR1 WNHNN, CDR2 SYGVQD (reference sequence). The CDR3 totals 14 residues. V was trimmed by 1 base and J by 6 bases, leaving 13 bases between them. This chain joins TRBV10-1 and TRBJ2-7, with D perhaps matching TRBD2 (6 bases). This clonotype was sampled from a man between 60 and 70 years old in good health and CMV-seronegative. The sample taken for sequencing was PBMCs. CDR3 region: CASSEYGRKSEQYF. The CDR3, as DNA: TGCGCCAGCAGTGAGTATGGGAGGAAGAGCGAGCAGTACTTC.